The 7 T cell receptor beta chains below come from one sample, sequenced in a study of cytomegalovirus exposure and HLA in healthy donors. This PCR relied on a set of 60 Vbeta primers and 13 Jbeta primers. The data were produced by immunoSEQ multiplex PCR, yet TCRdb's version contains in-frame clones alone and is incomplete. The table has roughly 120,000 clones, roughly 87% seen once; the top ten hold more than 1.4%. The sequencing input was PBMCs. These receptors were obtained from a woman aged 18-29 years in good health and CMV-seronegative.

This clone was recorded once. The rearrangement uses TRBV7-6 and TRBJ2-3; D is ambiguous. CDR3 length equals 13 residues. Trimming cost V 2 bases and J 4 bases, with 7 bases left between them. Looked up from germline, CDR1 is SGHVS and CDR2 is FNYEAQ. The CDR3 spells CASSLIASDTQYF. The DNA for the CDR3 is TGTGCCAGCAGCTTAATAGCCTCAGATACGCAGTATTTT.

This clone was seen only a few times. This chain connects TRBV7-2 to TRBJ2-2; a possible D gene is TRBD2 (6 bases). The V and J ends lost 4 bases and 9 bases respectively, with 12 bases between them. CDR3 length equals 13 residues. Germline V lookup: CDR1 SGHTA, CDR2 FQGNSA. Here the CDR3 reads CASSSGTVRELFF. The DNA of the CDR3 is TGTGCCAGCAGCTCCGGGACTGTCAGGGAGCTGTTTTTT.

V gene TRBV2 combines with J gene TRBJ2-3; 11 nucleotides match TRBD2. The CDR3 extends over 16 amino acids. Trimming took 7 bases from V and 6 from J; bases not matched to a gene: 12. CDR1 SNHLY and CDR2 FYNNEI come from the germline V gene. The CDR3: CASNVAGGGRLDTQYF. CDR3 sequence (DNA): TGTGCCAGCAACGTAGCGGGGGGGGGCCGGTTGGATACGCAGTATTTT.

The rearrangement joins TRBV6-1 to TRBJ1-2; tentative D call: TRBD1 (5 bases). The CDR3 loop spans 18 amino acids. V lost 0 bases and J 5 bases, leaving 22 bases between the germline ends. CDR1 is MNHNS and CDR2 is SASEGT in the germline V gene. Written as DNA, the CDR3 is TGTGCCAGCAGTGAAGCGCAGGGTTGGGGCTTATTAGCTTATGGCTACACCTTC. It codes for CASSEAQGWGLLAYGYTF.

This clone was seen once. The chain recombines TRBV6-1 with TRBJ2-5; possibly TRBD2 for D (7 bases). Trimming took 3 bases from V and 10 from J, leaving 12 bases between them. The CDR3 covers 12 residues. Germline V gene sequence: CDR1 MNHNS, CDR2 SASEGT. The DNA for the CDR3 is TGTGCCAGCAGTGAGTTGCGGGGGCTCCAGTACTTC. Its translation: CASSELRGLQYF.

This clone was seen once. This chain links TRBV5-1 with TRBJ2-5; the match to TRBD2 covers 12 bases. With V trimmed by 8 bases and J by 4 bases, 6 bases remained unmatched. This CDR3 spans 14 amino acids. Germline V lookup: CDR1 SGHRS, CDR2 YFSETQ. The CDR3 reads CASRTSGTGETQYF. The CDR3, as DNA: TGCGCCAGTCGGACTAGCGGGACCGGAGAGACCCAGTACTTC. Combining the CDR3 with reference TRBV5-1 and TRBJ2-5 gives the whole variable domain KAGVTQTPRYLIKTRGQQVTLSCSPISGHRSVSWYQQTPGQGLQFLFEYFSETQRNKGNFPGRFSGRQFSNSRSEMNVSTLELGDSALYLCASRTSGTGETQYFGPGTRLLVL.

Only a few counts were recorded for this clone. The chain combines TRBV14 with TRBJ2-4; the match to TRBD2 covers 8 bases. There are 12 residues in the CDR3. The V gene's germline CDR1 is SGHDN and CDR2 FVKESK. V gave up 3 bases and J gave up 10 bases; unmatched junction bases: 2. As DNA, the CDR3 is TGTGCCAGCAGCCAGCCTAGCGGGATTCAGTACTTC. This sequence encodes CASSQPSGIQYF.